This TCR beta chain was captured in a study of OX40 agonist ivuxolimab in advanced cancers. Overall study findings and caveats: At 0.1-3.0 mg/kg, partial responders had clonal expansion among the lowest observed.

Clones were sequenced by immunoSEQ multiplex PCR, and TCRdb holds only the in-frame ones, with some missing. The sample yields some 19,000 clones, about 83% seen once. This CDR3 is built from 12 residues. Germline CDR1 reads SQVTM; CDR2 reads ANQGSEA. Regarding this clone: Antigen specificity is unknown.

The source of this sequence is an adult with an advanced solid tumor such as melanoma, head and neck, liver or kidney cancer. The chain employs TRBV29-1 and TRBJ1-1, with D unresolved. Sequences were derived from CD4+ or CD8+ T cells sorted from blood, sampled in a trial of the OX40 agonist ivuxolimab. The DNA of the CDR3 is TGCGGCAGCAGGACTGCGTGGACTGAAGCTTTCTTT. Its translation is CGSRTAWTEAFF. Looking up the rest from reference TRBV29-1 and TRBJ1-1 gives the full variable domain: SAVISQKPSRDICQRGTSLTIQCQVDSQVTMMFWYRQQPGQSLTLIATANQGSEATYESGFVIDKFPISRPNLTFSTLTVSNMSPEDSSIYLCGSRTAWTEAFFGQGTRLTVV.